This TCR beta chain comes out of a study of cytomegalovirus exposure and HLA in healthy donors. Sequencing was performed with immunoSEQ multiplex PCR; in TCRdb, only in-frame clones are kept and a portion is missing. The sample consists of 200,000 or so clones, around 83% of them appearing once. J lost 5 bases, V lost 4 bases, and 9 bases had no gene match. Germline values: CDR1 MNHNS, CDR2 SASEGT. The CDR3 consists of 16 residues. Sequencing was done on a sample of PBMCs. The TCR originated in a woman in her 30s in good health and CMV-seropositive. V is TRBV6-1 and J is TRBJ2-5; TRBD2 agrees at 11 bases. In DNA form, the CDR3 reads TGTGCCAGCAGTGCTAAAACTAGCGGGAGTAAGGAGACCCAGTACTTC. This encodes CASSAKTSGSKETQYF.